Listed below are T cell receptor beta chains from one sample, sequenced in a study of cytomegalovirus exposure and HLA in healthy donors. TCRdb keeps only in-frame clones here, not all; method: immunoSEQ multiplex PCR. The sample includes approximately 140,000 clones, about 91% of them seen just once. Sequenced input: PBMCs. The source of these receptors is a woman aged 18-29 years in good health and CMV-seropositive. The CDR3 runs from the conserved cysteine through the conserved F or W. Each record gives: D gene, J gene, V gene, clone size, CDR3 protein, CDR3 DNA. The D gene is left open where the match is weak. The listing skips clone size in some rows; elsewhere it reads once, few, many or a size class.

- TRBJ1-6 TRBV30 - CAWSLGGESPLHF TGTGCCTGGAGCTTGGGGGGAGAGTCACCCCTCCACTTT
- TRBJ1-1 TRBV7-2 - CASSAQVGYTEAFF TGTGCCAGCTCCGCACAGGTTGGGTACACTGAAGCTTTCTTT
- TRBJ2-7 TRBV5-1 - CASSLAGSSYEQYF TGCGCCAGCAGCTTGGCCGGGAGCTCCTACGAGCAGTACTTC
TRBD2 TRBJ2-7 TRBV11-2 - CASSPTTSGSLDEQYF TGTGCCAGCAGCCCGACGACTAGCGGGAGTTTGGACGAGCAGTACTTC
- TRBJ2-2 TRBV5-1 - CASGFRGRNTGELFF TGCGCCAGCGGATTCAGGGGTAGGAACACCGGGGAGCTGTTTTTT
TRBD1 TRBJ2-7 TRBV5-6 - CASSSRQGANEQYF TGTGCCAGCAGCTCCCGACAGGGGGCAAACGAGCAGTACTTC
- TRBJ1-2 TRBV28 - CASSLGQQGKGYTF TGTGCCAGCAGTTTAGGTCAGCAGGGGAAAGGCTACACCTTC
- TRBJ2-1 TRBV9 - CASSVDPSSYNEQFF TGTGCCAGCAGCGTAGACCCGAGCTCCTACAATGAGCAGTTCTTC
- TRBJ1-1 TRBV4-3 - CASSQEQGIEAFF TGCGCCAGCAGCCAAGAGCAGGGAATTGAAGCTTTCTTT
TRBD2 TRBJ2-2 TRBV5-4 - CASSLLGGGTGELFF TGTGCCAGCAGCTTACTAGGCGGGGGCACCGGGGAGCTGTTTTTT
- TRBJ2-5 TRBV5-1 - CASSFSQGYQETQYF TGCGCCAGCAGCTTTTCCCAGGGATACCAAGAGACCCAGTACTTC
TRBD1 TRBJ1-1 TRBV5-1 - CASSLGDRGVAFF TGCGCCAGCAGCTTGGGGGACAGGGGTGTAGCTTTCTTT
- TRBJ1-2 TRBV7-2 - CASSLERTEYGYTF TGTGCCAGCAGCTTAGAAAGGACAGAGTATGGCTACACCTTC
- TRBJ2-7 TRBV11-2 - CASSLDRVQYF TGTGCCAGCAGCTTAGACAGGGTGCAGTACTTC
- TRBJ1-3 TRBV28 - CASSTGHRNTIYF TGTGCCAGCAGCACGGGACACCGAAACACCATATATTTT
- TRBJ1-5 TRBV9 - CASTPDSNSNQPQHF TGTGCCAGCACCCCGGACAGCAATAGCAATCAGCCCCAGCATTTT
TRBD1 TRBJ2-3 TRBV7-6 once CASSPGQGGGTQYF TGTGCCAGCAGCCCAGGACAGGGGGGGGGTACGCAGTATTTT
- TRBJ2-2 TRBV7-9 - CASTLGGTNTGELFF TGTGCCAGCACCTTGGGGGGTACGAACACCGGGGAGCTGTTTTTT
TRBD1 TRBJ1-2 TRBV15 few CATSRGTGYGYTF TGTGCCACCAGCCGCGGGACAGGCTATGGCTACACCTTC
- TRBJ2-2 TRBV15 - CATSRGPAGELFF TGTGCCACCAGCAGAGGGCCTGCCGGGGAGCTGTTTTTT
TRBD2 TRBJ2-1 TRBV27 - CASSIGLAGSDEQFF TGTGCCAGCAGCATAGGCCTAGCGGGGAGTGATGAGCAGTTCTTC
- TRBJ2-4 TRBV30 - CAWSVGDSHIQYF TGTGCCTGGAGTGTGGGAGATTCGCACATTCAGTACTTC
TRBD1 TRBJ1-6 TRBV13 - CASSPRQGGISYNSPLHF TGTGCCAGCAGCCCCCGACAGGGAGGTATCTCCTATAATTCACCCCTCCACTTT
TRBD1 TRBJ2-2 TRBV5-5 - CASSRTGWSGELFF TGTGCCAGCAGCAGGACAGGGTGGTCCGGGGAGCTGTTTTTT
TRBD1 TRBJ1-2 TRBV19 - CASSMRGGEGYTF TGTGCCAGTAGTATGCGAGGGGGCGAAGGCTACACCTTC
TRBD1 TRBJ1-1 TRBV5-1 - CASSWGQGSNTEAFF TGCGCCAGCAGCTGGGGACAGGGGTCGAACACTGAAGCTTTCTTT
- TRBJ2-3 TRBV27 - CASSPRGRPDTQYF TGTGCCAGCAGTCCACGTGGGCGACCAGATACGCAGTATTTT
TRBD1 TRBJ1-2 TRBV5-6 - CASSPHPGGEGYTF TGTGCCAGCAGCCCACATCCAGGGGGCGAAGGCTACACCTTC
TRBD1 TRBJ2-7 TRBV14 - CASSQGGTVYEQYF TGTGCCAGCAGCCAAGGGGGGACAGTCTACGAGCAGTACTTC
- TRBJ2-3 TRBV10-3 - CAISEFGKSADTQYF TGTGCCATCAGTGAGTTCGGTAAATCGGCAGATACGCAGTATTTT
TRBD2 TRBJ2-3 TRBV5-1 - CASSWRGDTDTQYF TGCGCCAGCAGCTGGCGGGGGGACACAGATACGCAGTATTTT
- TRBJ2-1 TRBV7-9 - CASSNSNEQFF TGTGCCAGCAGCAATAGCAATGAGCAGTTCTTC
TRBD1 TRBJ2-3 TRBV2 - CASTPDRGSTDTQYF TGTGCCAGCACCCCGGACAGGGGTAGCACAGATACGCAGTATTTT
- TRBJ2-1 TRBV19 - CASSLGESSYNEQFF TGTGCCAGTAGCCTCGGGGAGAGCTCCTACAATGAGCAGTTCTTC
- TRBJ1-1 TRBV5-1 - CASSLSRVVTEAFF TGCGCCAGCAGCTTGAGTCGGGTGGTCACTGAAGCTTTCTTT
- TRBJ2-5 TRBV4-2 - CASSQDVLAQETQYF TGTGCCAGCAGCCAAGACGTCCTAGCTCAAGAGACCCAGTACTTC
TRBD1 TRBJ2-7 TRBV9 - CASSAGQVISYEQYF TGTGCCAGCAGCGCCGGACAGGTCATCTCCTACGAGCAGTACTTC
- TRBJ2-1 TRBV4-2 - CASTRSGDNEQFF TGTGCCAGCACCCGATCGGGAGACAATGAGCAGTTCTTC
- TRBJ2-1 TRBV6-6 - CASKRDRHNEQFF TGTGCCAGCAAGAGAGACAGGCATAATGAGCAGTTCTTC
- TRBJ2-5 TRBV10-1 few CASSEQGTETQYF TGCGCCAGCAGTGAGCAGGGAACGGAGACCCAGTACTTC
- TRBJ2-6 TRBV28 - CASTLGGPGANVLTF TGTGCCAGCACCCTGGGAGGCCCTGGGGCCAACGTCCTGACTTTC
- TRBJ1-6 TRBV5-4 - CASSLGSGYNSPLHF TGTGCCAGCAGCCTAGGATCGGGTTACAATTCACCCCTCCACTTT
TRBD1 TRBJ2-2 TRBV9 - CASSGWDRGANTGELFF TGTGCCAGCAGCGGCTGGGACAGGGGGGCGAACACCGGGGAGCTGTTTTTT
TRBD1 TRBJ1-1 TRBV5-1 - CASSLGQGGSNTEAFF TGCGCCAGCAGCTTGGGCCAGGGGGGAAGTAACACTGAAGCTTTCTTT
TRBD1 TRBJ1-2 TRBV10-3 - CAISESGTGVKDGYTF TGTGCCATCAGTGAGTCCGGGACAGGGGTGAAGGACGGCTACACCTTC
- TRBJ2-6 TRBV27 - CASSLRRAGANVLTF TGTGCCAGCAGTTTGAGGAGGGCTGGGGCCAACGTCCTGACTTTC
- TRBJ2-2 TRBV5-1 - CASSLGGTNTGELFF TGCGCCAGCAGCTTGGGGGGGACAAACACCGGGGAGCTGTTTTTT
- TRBJ2-3 TRBV15 - CATSRGGGTSTDTQYF TGTGCCACCAGCAGAGGGGGCGGGACTAGCACAGATACGCAGTATTTT
- TRBJ2-2 TRBV9 - CASSVVEPGTGELFF TGTGCCAGCAGCGTAGTAGAGCCGGGCACCGGGGAGCTGTTTTTT
TRBD1 TRBJ2-1 TRBV5-4 - CASTPMSDRGYNEQFF TGTGCCAGCACCCCGATGTCGGACAGGGGCTACAATGAGCAGTTCTTC
TRBD1 TRBJ1-5 TRBV30 - CAWSGPGQGLYSNQPQHF TGTGCCTGGAGTGGACCGGGACAGGGTCTTTATAGCAATCAGCCCCAGCATTTT
- TRBJ1-1 TRBV28 - CASSFARGVTEAFF TGTGCCAGCAGTTTTGCCAGGGGAGTCACTGAAGCTTTCTTT
- TRBJ1-1 TRBV9 - CASSVARDTEAFF TGTGCCAGCAGCGTAGCCCGGGACACTGAAGCTTTCTTT
TRBD1 TRBJ1-2 TRBV10-3 - CAISGQRTGKGYGYTF TGTGCCATCAGTGGACAACGGACAGGGAAGGGCTATGGCTACACCTTC
TRBD2 TRBJ2-7 TRBV5-1 - CASSLSGYGPTSGNYEQYF TGCGCCAGCAGCTTATCGGGGTATGGACCTACTAGCGGGAACTACGAGCAGTACTTC
- TRBJ1-2 TRBV6-5 once CASSYSYREESGYTF TGTGCCAGCAGTTACTCCTACAGGGAAGAGAGCGGCTACACCTTC
- TRBJ1-4 TRBV2 once CASSGTRGNEKLFF TGTGCCAGCAGTGGAACCAGGGGAAATGAAAAACTGTTTTTT